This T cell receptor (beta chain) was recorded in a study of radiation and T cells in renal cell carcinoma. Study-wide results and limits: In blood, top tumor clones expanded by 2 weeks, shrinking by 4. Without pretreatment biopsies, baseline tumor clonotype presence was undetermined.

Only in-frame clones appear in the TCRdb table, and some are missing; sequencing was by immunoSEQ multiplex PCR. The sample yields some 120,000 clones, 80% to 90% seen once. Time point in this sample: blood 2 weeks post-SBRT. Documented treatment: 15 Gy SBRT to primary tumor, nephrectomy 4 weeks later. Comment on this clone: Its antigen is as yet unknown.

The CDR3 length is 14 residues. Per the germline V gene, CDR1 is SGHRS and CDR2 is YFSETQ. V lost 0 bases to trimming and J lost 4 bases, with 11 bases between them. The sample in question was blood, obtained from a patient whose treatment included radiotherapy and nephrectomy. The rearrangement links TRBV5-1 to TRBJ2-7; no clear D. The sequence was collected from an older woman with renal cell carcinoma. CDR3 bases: TGCGCCAGCAGCTTGGGGCCTTCAGGTTACGAGCAGTACTTC. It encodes CASSLGPSGYEQYF.